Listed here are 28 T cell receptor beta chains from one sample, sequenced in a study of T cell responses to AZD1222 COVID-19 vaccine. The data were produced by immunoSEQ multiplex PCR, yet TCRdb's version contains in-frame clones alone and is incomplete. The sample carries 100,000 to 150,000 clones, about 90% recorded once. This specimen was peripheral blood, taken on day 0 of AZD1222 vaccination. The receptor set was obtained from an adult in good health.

The CDR3 DNA sequence: TGTGCCACCAGTGACCCTACAGCGGGAGGGTACAATGAGCAGTTCTTC. Residues: CATSDPTAGGYNEQFF. V gene TRBV24-1 combines with J gene TRBJ2-1; 10 bases align to TRBD2. This CDR3 region has 16 residues. The germline V gene has CDR1 KGHDR and CDR2 SFDVKD. Trimming took 4 bases from V and 4 from J; bases not matched to a gene: 6.

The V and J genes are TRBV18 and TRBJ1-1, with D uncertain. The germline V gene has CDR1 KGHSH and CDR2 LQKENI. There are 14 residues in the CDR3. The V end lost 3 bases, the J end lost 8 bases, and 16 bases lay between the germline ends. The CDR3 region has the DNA TGTGCCAGCTCACCGTCGGGAGGAGCGGGAGAAGCTTTCTTT. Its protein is CASSPSGGAGEAFF.

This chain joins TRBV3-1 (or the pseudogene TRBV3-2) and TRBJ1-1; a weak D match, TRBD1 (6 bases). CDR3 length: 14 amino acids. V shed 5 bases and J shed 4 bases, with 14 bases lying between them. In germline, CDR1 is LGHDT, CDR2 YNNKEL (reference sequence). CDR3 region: CASSIGQFFTEAFF. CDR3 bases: TGTGCCAGCAGCATCGGACAGTTCTTCACTGAAGCTTTCTTT.

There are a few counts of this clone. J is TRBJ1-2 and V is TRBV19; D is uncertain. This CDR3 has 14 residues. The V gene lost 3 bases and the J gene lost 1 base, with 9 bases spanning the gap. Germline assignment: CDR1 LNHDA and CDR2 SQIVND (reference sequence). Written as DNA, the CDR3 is TGTGCCAGTAGTATTTTTGGGTTTAACTATGGCTACACCTTC. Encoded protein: CASSIFGFNYGYTF.

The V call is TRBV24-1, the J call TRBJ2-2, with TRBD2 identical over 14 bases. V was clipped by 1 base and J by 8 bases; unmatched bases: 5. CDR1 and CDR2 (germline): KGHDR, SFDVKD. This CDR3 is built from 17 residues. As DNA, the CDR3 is TGTGCCACCAGTGATTTAGGGACTAGCGGGAGAGTAGGGGAGCTGTTTTTT. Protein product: CATSDLGTSGRVGELFF.

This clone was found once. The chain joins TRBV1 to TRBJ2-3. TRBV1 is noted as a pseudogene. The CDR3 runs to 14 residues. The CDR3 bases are TGCACCAGCAGCCAAGATAGGGACGCAGATACGCAGTATTTT. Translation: CTSSQDRDADTQYF.

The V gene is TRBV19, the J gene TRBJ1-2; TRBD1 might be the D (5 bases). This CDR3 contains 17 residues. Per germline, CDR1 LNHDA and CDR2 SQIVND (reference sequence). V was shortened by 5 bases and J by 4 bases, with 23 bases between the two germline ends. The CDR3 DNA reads TGTGCCAGTAGTCCCACTCCGGGGGGGAGGAAGGGCTATGGCTACACCTTC. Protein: CASSPTPGGRKGYGYTF. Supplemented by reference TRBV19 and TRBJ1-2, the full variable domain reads DGGITQSPKYLFRKEGQNVTLSCEQNLNHDAMYWYRQDPGQGLRLIYYSQIVNDFQKGDIAEGYSVSREKKESFPLTVTSAQKNPTAFYLCASSPTPGGRKGYGYTFGSGTRLTVV.

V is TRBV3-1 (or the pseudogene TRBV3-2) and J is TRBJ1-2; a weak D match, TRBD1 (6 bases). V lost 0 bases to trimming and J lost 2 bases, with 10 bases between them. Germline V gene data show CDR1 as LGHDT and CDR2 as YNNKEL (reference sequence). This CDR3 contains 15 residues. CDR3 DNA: TGTGCCAGCAGCCAAGAGGGGGGGCTAAACTATGGCTACACCTTC. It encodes CASSQEGGLNYGYTF.

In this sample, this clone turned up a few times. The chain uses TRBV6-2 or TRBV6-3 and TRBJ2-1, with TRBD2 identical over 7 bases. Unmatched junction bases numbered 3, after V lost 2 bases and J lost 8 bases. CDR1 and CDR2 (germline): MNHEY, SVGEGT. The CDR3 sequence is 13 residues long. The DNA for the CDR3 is TGTGCCAGCAGTTACGCGGGGAGGGATGAGCAGTTCTTC. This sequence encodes CASSYAGRDEQFF.

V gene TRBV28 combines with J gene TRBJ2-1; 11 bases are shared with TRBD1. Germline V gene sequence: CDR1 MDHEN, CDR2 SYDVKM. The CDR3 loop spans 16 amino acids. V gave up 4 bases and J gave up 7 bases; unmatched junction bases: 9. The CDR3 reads CASSSPGQGVGNEQFF. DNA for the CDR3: TGTGCCAGCAGTTCTCCGGGACAGGGGGTCGGGAATGAGCAGTTCTTC.

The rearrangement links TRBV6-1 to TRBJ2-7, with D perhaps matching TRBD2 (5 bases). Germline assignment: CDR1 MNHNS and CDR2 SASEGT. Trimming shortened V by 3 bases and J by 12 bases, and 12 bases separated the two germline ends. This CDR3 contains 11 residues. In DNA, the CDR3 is TGTGCCAGCAGTGATTCTAGCTGGTGGTACTTC. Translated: CASSDSSWWYF.

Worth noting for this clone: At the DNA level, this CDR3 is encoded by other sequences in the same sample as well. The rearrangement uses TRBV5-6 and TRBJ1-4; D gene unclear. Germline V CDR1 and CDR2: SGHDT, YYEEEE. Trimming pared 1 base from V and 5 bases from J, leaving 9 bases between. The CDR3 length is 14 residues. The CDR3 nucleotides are TGTGCCAGCAGCTTGTTGGCTTTAAATGAAAAACTGTTTTTT. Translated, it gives CASSLLALNEKLFF. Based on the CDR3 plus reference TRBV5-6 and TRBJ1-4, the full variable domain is DAGVTQSPTHLIKTRGQQVTLRCSPKSGHDTVSWYQQALGQGPQFIFQYYEEEERQRGNFPDRFSGHQFPNYSSELNVNALLLGDSALYLCASSLLALNEKLFFGSGTQLSVL.

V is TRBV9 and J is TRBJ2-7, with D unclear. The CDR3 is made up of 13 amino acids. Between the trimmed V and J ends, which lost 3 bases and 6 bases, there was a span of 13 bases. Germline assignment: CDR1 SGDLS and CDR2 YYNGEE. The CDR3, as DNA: TGTGCCAGCAGCGCTTCCGGAGCCCGCGAGCAGTACTTC. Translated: CASSASGAREQYF.

Written as DNA, the CDR3 is TGTGCCAGCAGCAAAGACCGGGACAGTAACTATGGCTACACCTTC. Protein sequence: CASSKDRDSNYGYTF. The rearrangement links TRBV21-1 to TRBJ1-2; the listed D gene, TRBD1, was not tested against the DNA. TRBV21-1 is designated a pseudogene. This CDR3 spans 15 amino acids.

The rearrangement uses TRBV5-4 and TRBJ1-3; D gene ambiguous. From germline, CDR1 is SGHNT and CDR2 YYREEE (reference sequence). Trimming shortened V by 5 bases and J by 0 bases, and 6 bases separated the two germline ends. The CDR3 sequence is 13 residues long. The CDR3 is CASSFHSGNTIYF. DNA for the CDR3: TGTGCCAGCAGTTTCCACTCTGGAAACACCATATATTTT.

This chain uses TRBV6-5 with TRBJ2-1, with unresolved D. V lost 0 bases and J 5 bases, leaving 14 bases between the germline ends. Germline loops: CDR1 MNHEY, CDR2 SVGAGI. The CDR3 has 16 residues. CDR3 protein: CASSYSTGRGDNEQFF. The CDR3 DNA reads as TGTGCCAGCAGTTACTCGACTGGCCGAGGAGACAATGAGCAGTTCTTC.

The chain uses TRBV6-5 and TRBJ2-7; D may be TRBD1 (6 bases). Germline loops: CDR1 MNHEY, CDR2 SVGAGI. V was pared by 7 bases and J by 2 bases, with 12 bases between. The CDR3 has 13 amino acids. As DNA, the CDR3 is TGTGCCAGCACGTCAGGGGTCGCCTACGAGCAGTACTTC. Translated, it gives CASTSGVAYEQYF.

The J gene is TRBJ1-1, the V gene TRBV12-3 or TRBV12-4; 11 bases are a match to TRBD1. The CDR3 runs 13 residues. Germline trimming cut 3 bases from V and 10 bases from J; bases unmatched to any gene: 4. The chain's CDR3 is CASSFLGQGVAFF. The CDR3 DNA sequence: TGTGCCAGCAGTTTTTTGGGACAGGGGGTAGCTTTCTTT.

CDR3: CASSRLSGNTIYF. DNA for the CDR3: TGTGCCAGCAGTCGGTTGTCTGGAAACACCATATATTTT. The chain is built from TRBV6-5 and TRBJ1-3; D gene uncertain. V was pared by 5 bases and J by 1 base, with 6 bases between. Germline CDR1 and CDR2: MNHEY and SVGAGI. The CDR3 sequence is 13 residues long.

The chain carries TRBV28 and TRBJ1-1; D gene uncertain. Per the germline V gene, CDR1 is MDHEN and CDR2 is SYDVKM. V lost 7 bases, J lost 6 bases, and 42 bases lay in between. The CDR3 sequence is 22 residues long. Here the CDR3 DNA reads TGTGCCAGCAAACCCTTGGGTGGTCTTTGGGCCGCGCAGAGTTTAACCGTCCCTGAAGCTTTCTTT. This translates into CASKPLGGLWAAQSLTVPEAFF.

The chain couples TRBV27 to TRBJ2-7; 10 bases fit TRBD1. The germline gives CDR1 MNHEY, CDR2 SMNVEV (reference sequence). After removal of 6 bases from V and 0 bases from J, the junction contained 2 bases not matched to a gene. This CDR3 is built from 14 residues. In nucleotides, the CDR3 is TGTGCCAGCAGGAGACAGGGGGCCTCCTACGAGCAGTACTTC. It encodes CASRRQGASYEQYF.

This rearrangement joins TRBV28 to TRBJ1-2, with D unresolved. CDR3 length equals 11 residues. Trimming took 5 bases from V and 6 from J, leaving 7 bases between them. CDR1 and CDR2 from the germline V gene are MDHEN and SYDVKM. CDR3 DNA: TGTGCCAGCAGTGACACCAATGGCTACACCTTC. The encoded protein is CASSDTNGYTF.

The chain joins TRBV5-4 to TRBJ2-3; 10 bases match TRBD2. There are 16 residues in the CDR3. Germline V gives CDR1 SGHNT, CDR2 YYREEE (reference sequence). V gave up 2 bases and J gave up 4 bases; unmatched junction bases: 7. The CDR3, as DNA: TGTGCCAGCAGCTTTTTCCGGACTAGCGGCTCAGATACGCAGTATTTT. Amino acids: CASSFFRTSGSDTQYF.

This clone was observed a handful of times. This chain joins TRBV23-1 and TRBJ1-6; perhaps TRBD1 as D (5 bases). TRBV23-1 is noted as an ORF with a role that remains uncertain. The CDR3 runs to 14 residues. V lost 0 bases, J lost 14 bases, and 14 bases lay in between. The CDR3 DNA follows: TGCGCCAGCAGTCAATCCACCTGTGGGGGGGCCCTCCACTTT. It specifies CASSQSTCGGALHF.

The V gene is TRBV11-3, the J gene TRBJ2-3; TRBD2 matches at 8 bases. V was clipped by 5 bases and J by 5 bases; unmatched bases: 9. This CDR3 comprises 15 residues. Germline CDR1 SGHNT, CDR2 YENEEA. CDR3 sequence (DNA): TGTGCCAGCAGCCGGTTTAGCGGGGAGGGAGATACGCAGTATTTT. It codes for CASSRFSGEGDTQYF.

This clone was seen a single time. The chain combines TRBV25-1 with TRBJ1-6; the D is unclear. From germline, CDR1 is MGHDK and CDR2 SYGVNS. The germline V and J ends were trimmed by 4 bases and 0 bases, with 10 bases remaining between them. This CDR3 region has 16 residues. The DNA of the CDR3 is TGTGCCAGCAGTGCGGTCAGGAACTCCTATAATTCACCCCTCCACTTT. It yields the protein CASSAVRNSYNSPLHF. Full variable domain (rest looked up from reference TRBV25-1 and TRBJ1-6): EADIYQTPRYLVIGTGKKITLECSQTMGHDKMYWYQQDPGMELHLIHYSYGVNSTEKGDLSSESTVSRIRTEHFPLTLESARPSHTSQYLCASSAVRNSYNSPLHFGNGTRLTVT.

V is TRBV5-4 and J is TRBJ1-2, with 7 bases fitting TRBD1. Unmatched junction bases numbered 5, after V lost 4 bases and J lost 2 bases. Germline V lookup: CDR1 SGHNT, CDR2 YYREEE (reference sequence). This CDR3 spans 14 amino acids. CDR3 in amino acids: CASSPPGQNYGYTF. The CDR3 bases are TGTGCCAGCAGCCCACCGGGACAGAACTATGGCTACACCTTC.

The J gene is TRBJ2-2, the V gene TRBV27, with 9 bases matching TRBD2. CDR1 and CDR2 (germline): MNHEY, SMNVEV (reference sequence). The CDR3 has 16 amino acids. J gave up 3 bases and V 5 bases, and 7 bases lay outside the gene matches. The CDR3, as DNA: TGTGCCAGCAGTCCTCTAGCGGGAAAAGACACCGGGGAGCTGTTTTTT. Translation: CASSPLAGKDTGELFF.